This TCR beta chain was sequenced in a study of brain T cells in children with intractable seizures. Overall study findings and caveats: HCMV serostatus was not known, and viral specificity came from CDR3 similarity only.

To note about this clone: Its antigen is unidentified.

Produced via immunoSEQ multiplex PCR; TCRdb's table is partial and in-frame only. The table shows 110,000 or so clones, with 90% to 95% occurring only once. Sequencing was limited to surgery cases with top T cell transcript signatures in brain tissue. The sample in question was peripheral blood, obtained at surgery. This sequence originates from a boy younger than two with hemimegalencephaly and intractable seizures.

CDR3 loop: CASSLREGPNEQFF. As DNA, the CDR3 is TGTGCCAGCAGTTTACGGGAGGGCCCCAATGAGCAGTTCTTC. V gene TRBV28 combines with J gene TRBJ2-1, with 8 bases identical to TRBD2. The CDR3 runs to 14 residues. Trimming at V came to 2 bases and at J to 6 bases, leaving 3 bases not matched to a gene. Germline CDR1 and CDR2: MDHEN and SYDVKM.